What follows are 6 T cell receptor beta chains derived from one specimen sequenced in a study of blood T cell repertoires in COVID-19. Generated by immunoSEQ multiplex PCR, the TCRdb table keeps only in-frame clones and is missing some. This sample has about 82,000 clones, with around 80% found just once. The specimen was peripheral blood. The source of these receptors is a man between 60 and 70 years old with COVID-19, enrolled during active disease.

As to this clone: This specimen includes other DNA sequences encoding the same CDR3. This rearrangement joins TRBV5-1 to TRBJ2-7, with 7 bases matching TRBD2. Germline CDR1 SGHRS, CDR2 YFSETQ. Unmatched junction bases numbered 0, after V lost 0 bases and J lost 0 bases. The CDR3 consists of 14 residues. Here the CDR3 DNA reads TGCGCCAGCAGCTTGGCGGGGGGCTCCTACGAGCAGTACTTC. Encoded protein: CASSLAGGSYEQYF.

The chain uses TRBV14 and TRBJ1-2; unclear D gene. The CDR3 length is 14 residues. V was shortened by 0 bases and J by 5 bases, with 10 bases between the two germline ends. Germline CDR1 SGHDN, CDR2 FVKESK. The CDR3 is CASSQDAGFYGYTF. The CDR3 coding sequence is TGTGCCAGCAGCCAAGATGCAGGTTTTTATGGCTACACCTTC. The entire variable domain, with the rest obtained from reference TRBV14 and TRBJ1-2, is as follows: EAGVTQFPSHSVIEKGQTVTLRCDPISGHDNLYWYRRVMGKEIKFLLHFVKESKQDESGMPNNRFLAERTGGTYSTLKVQPAELEDSGVYFCASSQDAGFYGYTFGSGTRLTVV.

This CDR3 reads CASTSGTSTDTQYF. The CDR3 DNA reads TGTGCCTCTACTAGCGGGACTAGCACAGATACGCAGTATTTT. The genes are TRBV6-5 and TRBJ2-3; 10 bases agree with TRBD2. This CDR3 comprises 14 residues. The trim removed 11 bases at V and 0 bases at J, leaving 5 bases unmatched. From germline, CDR1 is MNHEY and CDR2 SVGAGI.

The genes are TRBV6-5 and TRBJ2-2; 8 positions agree with TRBD1. The germline V gene has CDR1 MNHEY and CDR2 SVGAGI. This CDR3 is built from 14 residues. With V trimmed by 5 bases and J by 6 bases, 5 bases remained unmatched. For the CDR3, the DNA is TGTGCCAGCAGTCAACAGGGGGGAGCCGGGGAGCTGTTTTTT. As protein: CASSQQGGAGELFF.

This chain connects TRBV7-2 to TRBJ1-5; D is possibly TRBD1 (5 bases). Between the trimmed V and J ends, which lost 4 bases and 9 bases, there was a span of 16 bases. CDR3 size: 14 residues. Per germline, CDR1 SGHTA and CDR2 FQGNSA. The CDR3 here is CASSSGRSTGPQHF. Here the CDR3 DNA reads TGTGCCAGCAGCTCAGGCAGATCCACAGGGCCCCAGCATTTT.

The chain combines TRBV6-6 with TRBJ2-7, with 8 bases that match TRBD2. This CDR3 spans 13 amino acids. V was pared by 7 bases and J by 4 bases, with 6 bases of the junction left unmatched. Germline V gives CDR1 MNHNY, CDR2 SVGAGI (reference sequence). The DNA of the CDR3 is TGTGCCAGCACGAGCGGGAGCGAATACGAGCAGTACTTC. Translating gives CASTSGSEYEQYF.